The rows below give T cell receptor beta chains drawn from one sample of a study of post-analysis software for immune sequencing data. MiXCR was run by TCRdb on the PCR reads, yielding one entry per CDR3 protein. The sample shows about 500,000 distinct CDR3 sequences, nearly 45% of them seen only once. The source material was blood. These receptor sequences come from a girl between 10 and 17 years old with multiple sclerosis. Each CDR3 is given with its conserved first and last residue. The order of the fields is D gene, J gene, clone size, V gene, CDR3 protein, CDR3 DNA. The D gene is left open where the match is weak. Only some rows state a clone size, as once, few, many or a class for expanded clones.

d_call: TRBD2; j_call: TRBJ2-1; clone_size: -; v_call: TRBV20-1; cdr3_aa: CSAPRLAGRVNEQFF; cdr3_nt: TGCAGTGCTCCTAGGCTAGCGGGTAGGGTGAATGAGCAGTTCTTC
d_call: TRBD2; j_call: TRBJ2-1; clone_size: once; v_call: TRBV10-3; cdr3_aa: CAIKLAGELGSYNEQFF; cdr3_nt: TGTGCCATCAAGCTAGCGGGAGAATTAGGCTCCTACAATGAGCAGTTCTTC
d_call: TRBD2; j_call: TRBJ2-3; clone_size: many; v_call: TRBV28; cdr3_aa: CASSLYGAGGPVNTQYF; cdr3_nt: TGTGCCAGCAGTTTATATGGTGCGGGAGGGCCGGTGAATACGCAGTATTTT
d_call: TRBD2; j_call: TRBJ2-3; clone_size: -; v_call: TRBV7-3; cdr3_aa: CASSRGALAGASTDTQYF; cdr3_nt: TGTGCCAGCAGCCGAGGGGCCCTAGCGGGAGCAAGCACAGATACGCAGTATTTT
d_call: TRBD1; j_call: TRBJ2-7; clone_size: once; v_call: TRBV11-2; cdr3_aa: CASSLGLGQDAYEQYF; cdr3_nt: TGTGCCAGCAGCTTGGGGCTGGGACAGGACGCCTACGAGCAGTACTTC
d_call: -; j_call: TRBJ2-7; clone_size: few; v_call: TRBV12-3/TRBV12-4; cdr3_aa: CASSFGPPSYEQYF; cdr3_nt: TGTGCCAGCAGTTTTGGTCCCCCCTCCTACGAGCAGTACTTC
d_call: -; j_call: TRBJ2-7; clone_size: few; v_call: TRBV4-2; cdr3_aa: CASSQDHLGGGAYEQYF; cdr3_nt: TGTGCCAGCAGCCAAGATCATCTAGGGGGAGGGGCCTACGAGCAGTACTTC
d_call: TRBD1; j_call: TRBJ2-5; clone_size: many; v_call: TRBV29-1; cdr3_aa: CSVEDRDSQETQYF; cdr3_nt: TGCAGCGTTGAAGACCGGGACAGCCAAGAGACCCAGTACTTC
d_call: -; j_call: TRBJ2-1; clone_size: few; v_call: TRBV20-1; cdr3_aa: CSGKQHNEQFF; cdr3_nt: TGCAGTGGGAAGCAGCACAATGAGCAGTTCTTC
d_call: -; j_call: TRBJ2-3; clone_size: few; v_call: TRBV25-1; cdr3_aa: CASSEYSPNTDTQYF; cdr3_nt: TGTGCCAGCAGTGAATATTCCCCAAACACAGATACGCAGTATTTT
d_call: TRBD1; j_call: TRBJ1-5; clone_size: -; v_call: TRBV20-1; cdr3_aa: CSATRGSNQPQHF; cdr3_nt: TGCAGTGCTACCAGGGGGAGCAATCAGCCCCAGCATTTT
d_call: -; j_call: TRBJ1-1; clone_size: -; v_call: TRBV27; cdr3_aa: CASSHQGWAEAFF; cdr3_nt: TGTGCCAGCAGTCACCAGGGATGGGCTGAAGCTTTCTTT
d_call: TRBD2; j_call: TRBJ2-7; clone_size: -; v_call: TRBV20-1; cdr3_aa: CSARTSGRPAEQYF; cdr3_nt: TGCAGTGCTAGAACTAGCGGGAGACCTGCCGAGCAGTACTTC
d_call: -; j_call: TRBJ2-3; clone_size: -; v_call: TRBV10-3; cdr3_aa: CAISGALGTGSADTQYF; cdr3_nt: TGTGCCATCAGTGGGGCTTTGGGAACAGGGTCGGCAGATACGCAGTATTTT
d_call: TRBD2; j_call: TRBJ2-3; clone_size: few; v_call: TRBV12-3/TRBV12-4; cdr3_aa: CASRSTSGRNTQYF; cdr3_nt: TGTGCCAGCAGGTCGACTAGCGGGAGAAATACGCAGTATTTT
d_call: -; j_call: TRBJ2-3; clone_size: -; v_call: TRBV10-3; cdr3_aa: CAISWGSEGQVADTQYF; cdr3_nt: TGTGCCATCAGTTGGGGGTCAGAGGGCCAGGTGGCAGATACGCAGTATTTT
d_call: TRBD2; j_call: TRBJ2-1; clone_size: -; v_call: TRBV3-1; cdr3_aa: CASSQERLAAYNEQFF; cdr3_nt: TGTGCCAGCAGCCAAGAAAGGCTAGCGGCCTACAATGAGCAGTTCTTC
d_call: -; j_call: TRBJ2-3; clone_size: -; v_call: TRBV12-3/TRBV12-4; cdr3_aa: CASSSPPVLSGEQYF; cdr3_nt: TGTGCCAGCAGTTCACCACCCGTCCTGTCGGGGGAGCAGTATTTT
d_call: -; j_call: TRBJ2-7; clone_size: -; v_call: TRBV28; cdr3_aa: CTSSLRSPLYEQYF; cdr3_nt: TGTACCAGCAGTTTGCGCAGCCCGTTATACGAGCAGTACTTC
d_call: -; j_call: TRBJ1-1; clone_size: many; v_call: TRBV6-5; cdr3_aa: CASSDRWSVDEAFF; cdr3_nt: TGTGCCAGCAGCGACAGGTGGAGTGTTGATGAAGCTTTCTTT
d_call: -; j_call: TRBJ2-5; clone_size: -; v_call: TRBV7-6; cdr3_aa: CASSLGWEETQYF; cdr3_nt: TGTGCCAGCAGCTTGGGGTGGGAAGAGACCCAGTACTTC
d_call: TRBD1; j_call: TRBJ1-6; clone_size: -; v_call: TRBV20-1; cdr3_aa: CSATPTGGSSPLHF; cdr3_nt: TGCAGTGCTACCCCGACAGGGGGCAGTTCACCCCTCCACTTT
d_call: TRBD2; j_call: TRBJ2-4; clone_size: -; v_call: TRBV24-1; cdr3_aa: CATSDSGLAVYNEQYF; cdr3_nt: TGTGCCACCAGTGACTCGGGACTAGCGGTCTACAATGAGCAGTACTTC
d_call: -; j_call: TRBJ2-7; clone_size: -; v_call: TRBV2; cdr3_aa: CAPYEQYF; cdr3_nt: TGTGCTCCCTACGAGCAGTACTTC
d_call: TRBD1; j_call: TRBJ1-5; clone_size: -; v_call: TRBV2; cdr3_aa: CASGKGAWNQPQHF; cdr3_nt: TGTGCCAGCGGGAAGGGGGCCTGGAATCAGCCCCAGCATTTT
d_call: -; j_call: TRBJ2-3; clone_size: -; v_call: TRBV6-1; cdr3_aa: CASSDRNPTDTQYF; cdr3_nt: TGTGCCAGCAGTGACAGAAACCCCACAGATACGCAGTATTTT
d_call: -; j_call: TRBJ1-2; clone_size: few; v_call: TRBV24-1; cdr3_aa: CATSDARYGYTF; cdr3_nt: TGTGCCACCAGTGATGCACGCTATGGCTACACCTTC
d_call: -; j_call: TRBJ1-1; clone_size: -; v_call: TRBV7-6; cdr3_aa: CASSLAGLGTEAFF; cdr3_nt: TGTGCCAGCAGCTTAGCAGGCCTGGGGACTGAAGCTTTCTTT
d_call: TRBD2; j_call: TRBJ2-1; clone_size: -; v_call: TRBV20-1; cdr3_aa: CSGGGRREQFF; cdr3_nt: TGCAGTGGGGGCGGGAGACGTGAGCAGTTCTTC
d_call: TRBD2; j_call: TRBJ2-1; clone_size: -; v_call: TRBV11-3; cdr3_aa: CASSPGLAGGCEQFF; cdr3_nt: TGTGCCAGCAGCCCAGGACTAGCGGGAGGATGTGAGCAGTTCTTC
d_call: TRBD1; j_call: TRBJ2-1; clone_size: -; v_call: TRBV5-4; cdr3_aa: CASSLVTGGSYNEQFF; cdr3_nt: TGTGCCAGCAGCTTGGTAACAGGGGGCTCCTACAATGAGCAGTTCTTC
d_call: -; j_call: TRBJ1-4; clone_size: few; v_call: TRBV9; cdr3_aa: CASSGWGSDEKLFF; cdr3_nt: TGTGCCAGCAGTGGATGGGGGTCTGATGAAAAACTGTTTTTT
d_call: TRBD1; j_call: TRBJ2-5; clone_size: -; v_call: TRBV7-2; cdr3_aa: CASSSEGTGLAPQYF; cdr3_nt: TGTGCCAGCAGCTCCGAGGGGACAGGGTTGGCGCCCCAGTACTTC
d_call: TRBD1; j_call: TRBJ2-5; clone_size: once; v_call: TRBV15; cdr3_aa: CATGSGPPGTGETQYF; cdr3_nt: TGTGCCACCGGCAGCGGGCCTCCCGGGACAGGCGAGACCCAGTACTTC
d_call: -; j_call: TRBJ1-2; clone_size: -; v_call: TRBV7-3; cdr3_aa: CASSYRTDSNYGYTF; cdr3_nt: TGTGCCAGCAGTTATAGGACAGACTCAAACTATGGCTACACCTTC
d_call: TRBD1; j_call: TRBJ1-2; clone_size: few; v_call: TRBV20-1; cdr3_aa: CSARLTGGFDGYTF; cdr3_nt: TGCAGTGCTAGATTGACAGGGGGCTTTGATGGCTACACCTTC
d_call: -; j_call: TRBJ2-6; clone_size: -; v_call: TRBV20-1; cdr3_aa: CSARLLNRVAGANVLTF; cdr3_nt: TGCAGTGCTCGCTTACTAAATCGGGTGGCTGGGGCCAACGTCCTGACTTTC
d_call: -; j_call: TRBJ1-5; clone_size: once; v_call: TRBV28; cdr3_aa: CASSLWASDQHF; cdr3_nt: TGTGCCAGCAGTTTATGGGCATCAGACCAGCATTTT
d_call: -; j_call: TRBJ2-1; clone_size: -; v_call: TRBV20-1; cdr3_aa: CSARRQGGPLGGEQFF; cdr3_nt: TGCAGTGCTAGGAGGCAGGGGGGCCCCCTAGGTGGTGAGCAGTTCTTC
d_call: TRBD1; j_call: TRBJ1-5; clone_size: -; v_call: TRBV10-3; cdr3_aa: CAISGQGTNQPQHF; cdr3_nt: TGTGCCATCAGTGGACAGGGGACGAATCAGCCCCAGCATTTT
d_call: TRBD2; j_call: TRBJ2-1; clone_size: -; v_call: TRBV5-5; cdr3_aa: CASSRLAEIYNEQFF; cdr3_nt: TGTGCCAGCAGCCGACTAGCCGAAATCTACAATGAGCAGTTCTTC
d_call: -; j_call: TRBJ2-7; clone_size: -; v_call: TRBV3-1; cdr3_aa: CASSRLGDYEQYF; cdr3_nt: TGTGCCAGCAGCCGACTAGGGGACTACGAGCAGTACTTC
d_call: -; j_call: TRBJ2-1; clone_size: few; v_call: TRBV24-1; cdr3_aa: CATRDRLYNEQFF; cdr3_nt: TGTGCCACCCGGGACCGACTGTACAATGAGCAGTTCTTC
d_call: -; j_call: TRBJ1-1; clone_size: -; v_call: TRBV7-3; cdr3_aa: CASSLTGLMNTEAFF; cdr3_nt: TGTGCCAGCAGCTTAACAGGGCTGATGAACACTGAAGCTTTCTTT
d_call: TRBD1; j_call: TRBJ2-5; clone_size: few; v_call: TRBV15; cdr3_aa: CATNRQGKGTGETQYF; cdr3_nt: TGTGCCACCAACAGACAGGGAAAGGGGACGGGGGAGACCCAGTACTTC
d_call: -; j_call: TRBJ2-3; clone_size: many; v_call: TRBV7-3; cdr3_aa: CASSLGVTDTQYF; cdr3_nt: TGTGCCAGCAGTCTAGGGGTCACAGATACGCAGTATTTT
d_call: -; j_call: TRBJ2-5; clone_size: many; v_call: TRBV5-1; cdr3_aa: CASSLEETQYF; cdr3_nt: TGCGCCAGCAGCTTGGAAGAGACCCAGTACTTC
d_call: TRBD1; j_call: TRBJ2-3; clone_size: once; v_call: TRBV24-1; cdr3_aa: CATSDPGGRTDTQYF; cdr3_nt: TGTGCCACCAGTGATCCAGGGGGTCGCACAGATACGCAGTATTTT
d_call: TRBD1; j_call: TRBJ1-6; clone_size: -; v_call: TRBV6-5; cdr3_aa: CASSYDRGNSPLHF; cdr3_nt: TGTGCCAGCAGTTACGACAGGGGAAATTCACCCCTCCACTTT
d_call: -; j_call: TRBJ2-1; clone_size: once; v_call: TRBV4-1; cdr3_aa: CASSPLPAGDEQFF; cdr3_nt: TGCGCCAGCAGCCCTCTCCCGGCCGGGGATGAGCAGTTCTTC
d_call: TRBD1; j_call: TRBJ2-7; clone_size: few; v_call: TRBV6-6; cdr3_aa: CASSLQGAGSYEQYF; cdr3_nt: TGTGCCAGCAGCCTACAGGGGGCGGGTTCCTACGAGCAGTACTTC